Shown below are 8 T cell receptor beta chains from a single sample sequenced in a study of blood T cell repertoires in COVID-19 (dated by TCRdb to the early 2020s). Libraries were made using the immunoSEQ multiplex PCR assay. TCRdb obtained this table from immuneACCESS and retained in-frame rearrangements with V and J assigned. These tables miss some clones; where compared with another copy, unresolved V genes account for less than half of the shortfall, and the remainder is unexplained. Present in this sample are 75,000 to 90,000 clones, around 91% of which were seen just once. Roughly 2% of the sample rests with the top ten. Sequenced input: peripheral blood. All receptors derive from a woman aged 50 to 60 in a cohort sampled during active COVID-19.

This rearrangement joins TRBV30 to TRBJ1-2, with 7 bases fitting TRBD1. The CDR3 length is 13 residues. The V segment lost 2 bases and the J segment 1 base; nucleotides outside the gene matches: 1. CDR1 is GTSNPN and CDR2 is SVGIG in the germline V gene (reference sequence). Here the CDR3 DNA reads TGTGCCTGGAGTCACAGGGGTAACTATGGCTACACCTTC. The encoded protein is CAWSHRGNYGYTF.

The chain couples TRBV11-3 to TRBJ2-1; the match to TRBD2 covers 8 bases. The CDR3 runs 13 residues. The germline gives CDR1 SGHNT, CDR2 YENEEA. V lost 8 bases and J lost 9; bases outside the gene matches: 9. In DNA, the CDR3 is TGTGCCAGCGGACTCGGGAGGGCCAGTGAGCAGTTCTTC. This encodes CASGLGRASEQFF. Looking up the rest from reference TRBV11-3 and TRBJ2-1 gives the full variable domain: EAGVVQSPRYKIIEKKQPVAFWCNPISGHNTLYWYLQNLGQGPELLIRYENEEAVDDSQLPKDRFSAERLKGVDSTLKIQPAELGDSAVYLCASGLGRASEQFFGPGTRLTVL.

The rearrangement joins TRBV7-9 to TRBJ2-1; 8 positions agree with TRBD1. This CDR3 is built from 14 residues. Germline-derived CDR1 and CDR2 are SEHNR and FQNEAQ (reference sequence). V trimming: 5 bases; J trimming: 8 bases; junction bases outside the gene matches: 8. CDR3: CASSRGSGGDEQFF. The CDR3 nucleotides read TGTGCCAGCAGCCGCGGGTCAGGGGGCGATGAGCAGTTCTTC. Full variable domain (outside the CDR3, taken from reference TRBV7-9 and TRBJ2-1): DTGVSQNPRHKITKRGQNVTFRCDPISEHNRLYWYRQTLGQGPEFLTYFQNEAQLEKSRLLSDRFSAERPKGSFSTLEIQRTEQGDSAMYLCASSRGSGGDEQFFGPGTRLTVL.

This sequence joins TRBV5-1 and TRBJ2-1, with 7 bases matching TRBD2. The germline CDR1 and CDR2 sequences are SGHRS and YFSETQ. The CDR3 is made up of 15 amino acids. Trimming at V came to 3 bases and at J to 5 bases, leaving 8 bases not matched to a gene. DNA for the CDR3: TGCGCCAGCAGCTCCCGGGCGGGAGTGGACAATGAGCAGTTCTTC. Protein product: CASSSRAGVDNEQFF.

This clone was counted only a few times. The rearrangement uses TRBV10-3 and TRBJ2-7, with 7 bases aligning to TRBD1. Germline V gene lookup returns CDR1 ENHRY and CDR2 SYGVKD. The CDR3 length is 15 residues. V trimming: 5 bases; J trimming: 1 base; junction bases outside the gene matches: 8. The CDR3 loop reads CAISKDRVGSYEQYF. The CDR3 nucleotides read TGTGCCATCAGTAAAGACAGGGTGGGATCCTACGAGCAGTACTTC.

This chain uses TRBV27 with TRBJ2-7, with D perhaps matching TRBD2 (5 bases). Trimming stripped 6 bases from V and 8 bases from J, with 17 bases between. The CDR3 length is 13 residues. Germline lookup yields CDR1 MNHEY and CDR2 SMNVEV (reference sequence). In DNA form, the CDR3 reads TGTGCCAGCAGCACGGACCCGGGGTATAAGCAGTACTTC. It encodes CASSTDPGYKQYF.

The CDR3 loop reads CASIGTGSGEQYF. CDR3 nucleotides: TGTGCCAGCATCGGGACAGGGTCGGGCGAGCAGTACTTC. The chain joins TRBV7-8 to TRBJ2-7, with 9 positions matching TRBD1. The CDR3 extends over 13 amino acids. J gave up 6 bases and V 7 bases, and 7 bases lay outside the gene matches. CDR1 SGHVS and CDR2 FQNEAQ come from the germline V gene.

V and J are TRBV3-1 (or the pseudogene TRBV3-2) and TRBJ1-1; 8 bases match TRBD1. J lost 1 base, V lost 4 bases, and 5 bases had no gene match. CDR3 size: 15 residues. Germline-derived CDR1 and CDR2 are LGHDT and YNNKEL (reference sequence). The CDR3 is CASSRTGLTNTEAFF. CDR3 sequence (DNA): TGTGCCAGCAGCCGGACAGGGCTAACGAACACTGAAGCTTTCTTT.